The 17 T cell receptor beta chains listed next were all sequenced from one sample in a study of blood T cells in healthy people across ages. Next came a second PCR, run for about 6 to 11 cycles, which used a sample-barcoded 5' primer along with a J-beta primer mix. TCRdb re-derived calls from the 5' RACE reads in MiXCR, one entry per CDR3 protein. The sample yields 270,000 or so distinct CDR3 sequences, 25% to 30% seen once. What was sequenced was blood. These receptors came from a woman in her seventies in good health.

This clonotype was seen ten or more times. The J gene is TRBJ2-7, the V gene TRBV29-1; 7 bases agree with TRBD2. V was clipped by 4 bases and J by 5 bases; unmatched bases: 8. Per germline, CDR1 SQVTM and CDR2 ANQGSEA. This CDR3 comprises 13 residues. The CDR3, as DNA: TGCAGCGTTGCGGTGGGGGGGATCCACGAGCAGTACTTC. It yields the protein CSVAVGGIHEQYF.

This clonotype was counted a single time. The genes are TRBV15 and TRBJ2-3; 8 bases are a match to TRBD1. The CDR3 consists of 16 residues. The V gene end was trimmed by 4 bases and the J gene end by 3 bases; junction bases not matched to a gene: 9. CDR1 and CDR2 from the germline V gene are LNHNV and YYDKDF (reference sequence). The CDR3: CATSTRQGTVTDTQYF. The CDR3 nucleotides read TGTGCCACCAGCACGCGACAGGGGACGGTGACAGATACGCAGTATTTT.

V and J are TRBV6-5 and TRBJ2-7, with 7 bases matching TRBD2. The ends lost 0 bases at V and 5 bases at J; junction bases unmatched: 7. CDR1 MNHEY and CDR2 SVGAGI come from the germline V gene. The CDR3 is 15 residues long. CDR3 nucleotides: TGTGCCAGCAGTTACTCGTACGGGAGGCCGGACGAGCAGTACTTC. Protein sequence: CASSYSYGRPDEQYF.

This chain connects TRBV5-1 to TRBJ2-5; 7 nucleotides line up with TRBD1. The V gene's germline CDR1 is SGHRS and CDR2 YFSETQ. V dropped 4 bases and J dropped 4; count of bases not matched to a gene: 4. The CDR3 runs 13 residues. This CDR3 reads CASSARDRETQYF. DNA of the CDR3: TGCGCCAGCAGCGCCCGGGACAGAGAGACCCAGTACTTC.

In its sample, this clonotype was seen a few times. The rearrangement joins TRBV7-3 to TRBJ2-5, with 13 positions matching TRBD2. The J call may be incorrect, as the DNA end agrees better with TRBJ2-1. The CDR3 totals 18 residues. The V gene's germline CDR1 is SGHTA and CDR2 FQGTGA. The CDR3 DNA follows: TGTGCCAGCAGCTTAATCAGGACTAGCGGGAGTCTGGTGAATGAGCAGTTCTTC. This gives the protein CASSLIRTSGSLVNEQFF.

Many counts were recorded for this clonotype. The J gene is TRBJ2-5, the V gene TRBV7-9; D is unresolved. The J call may not be correct, given that the DNA end is closer to TRBJ2-1. The germline CDR1 and CDR2 sequences are SEHNR and FQNEAQ (reference sequence). There are 14 residues in the CDR3. The CDR3 nucleotides read TGTGCCAGCAGCTTAGATAGAATGGATGATGAGCAGTTCTTC. Its protein is CASSLDRMDDEQFF.

The CDR3 here is CASSDGLLVASTFF. The CDR3 DNA follows: TGTGCCAGCAGTGATGGTCTATTGGTAGCTTCGACTTTCTTT. This sequence joins TRBV6-1 and TRBJ1-1, with no clear D. V gave up 3 bases and J gave up 12 bases, with 20 bases separating them. Germline CDR1 MNHNS, CDR2 SASEGT. The CDR3 totals 14 residues.

The chain is built from TRBV9 and TRBJ2-1, with 7 bases that match TRBD2. Trimming took 7 bases from V and 14 from J; bases not matched to a gene: 12. From germline, CDR1 is SGDLS and CDR2 YYNGEE. CDR3 size: 12 residues. The CDR3 here is CASSDGGEGKFF. As DNA, the CDR3 is TGTGCCAGCTCGGACGGCGGGGAGGGGAAGTTCTTC.

This clonotype was seen a few times. The chain has TRBV7-8 and TRBJ1-5; no clear D. Germline V CDR1 and CDR2: SGHVS, FQNEAQ. V lost 5 bases and J lost 10, with 18 bases in between. This CDR3 is 14 amino acids long. CDR3 residues: CASSPRTPLVPQHF. The CDR3 DNA is TGTGCCAGCAGCCCGAGGACTCCCCTCGTACCCCAGCATTTT.

The chain combines TRBV7-2 with TRBJ2-1, with 7 bases aligning to TRBD2. Trimming cost V 2 bases and J 6 bases; bases outside gene matches: 10. The CDR3 has 16 amino acids. Germline lookup yields CDR1 SGHTA and CDR2 FQGNSA. The CDR3, as DNA: TGTGCCAGCAGCTTAATGTTAGCGGGCACCTCCAATGAGCAGTTCTTC. This codes for CASSLMLAGTSNEQFF.

J is TRBJ2-2 and V is TRBV28; 8 bases map to TRBD2. The V and J ends lost 4 bases and 7 bases, in that order; junction bases with no gene match: 11. Germline-derived CDR1 and CDR2 are MDHEN and SYDVKM. The CDR3 totals 16 residues. CDR3 DNA: TGTGCCAGCAGTTCTCCCCGGGGTAGCGGGAACGGGGAGCTGTTTTTT. It codes for CASSSPRGSGNGELFF.

This clonotype has a count of ten or more. The germline gene is not matched at one end of the junction; a read error may be the cause. The chain joins TRBV28 to TRBJ2-5; 10 nucleotides agree with TRBD2. This CDR3 has 11 amino acids. CDR1 MDHEN and CDR2 SYDVKM come from the germline V gene. The CDR3 sequence: CASSSRTSGNF. The CDR3 DNA is TGTGCCAGCAGTTCAAGGACTAGCGGCAACTTC.

This sequence joins TRBV7-2 and TRBJ1-2; possibly TRBD1 for D (6 bases). Trimming removed 4 bases at V and 3 bases at J, with 15 bases between. From germline, CDR1 is SGHTA and CDR2 FQGNSA. The CDR3 is 15 amino acids. CDR3 coding DNA: TGTGCCAGCAGCTCCCAGGACGGGGGCGACTATGGCTACACCTTC. Translated, it gives CASSSQDGGDYGYTF.

The chain joins TRBV5-1 to TRBJ2-7, with D perhaps matching TRBD1 (6 bases). Germline V gene lookup returns CDR1 SGHRS and CDR2 YFSETQ. Between the trimmed V and J ends, which lost 7 bases and 3 bases, there was a span of 11 bases. The CDR3 length is 12 residues. CDR3 amino acids: CASAEQGYEQYF. The CDR3 bases are TGCGCCAGCGCGGAACAGGGCTACGAGCAGTACTTC.

The chain uses TRBV7-2 and TRBJ1-6, with a tentative D call TRBD1 (5 bases). Deletions cut 2 bases from V and 0 bases from J, with 14 bases between. Per germline, CDR1 SGHTA and CDR2 FQGNSA. The CDR3 contains 18 residues. CDR3 sequence (DNA): TGTGCCAGCAGCTTAAAGTTGGTGGGGGTCTCCTATAATTCACCCCTCCACTTT. The encoded protein is CASSLKLVGVSYNSPLHF.

The chain employs TRBV7-2 and TRBJ1-1; no firm D call. This CDR3 is built from 13 residues. Per the germline V gene, CDR1 is SGHTA and CDR2 is FQGNSA. V lost 4 bases, J lost 6 bases, and 12 bases lay in between. The chain's CDR3 is CASSSGRNAEAFF. The CDR3 DNA follows: TGTGCCAGCAGCTCCGGACGAAACGCTGAAGCTTTCTTT.

The genes are TRBV19 and TRBJ1-2, with 7 nucleotides matching TRBD1. This CDR3 is built from 16 residues. V dropped 3 bases and J dropped 2; count of bases not matched to a gene: 9. The germline V gene has CDR1 LNHDA and CDR2 SQIVND (reference sequence). CDR3: CASSIGGTAQNYGYTF. The CDR3 DNA sequence: TGTGCCAGTAGTATTGGGGGGACAGCCCAAAACTATGGCTACACCTTC.